Here is one TCR beta chain with its context. The antigen remains unidentified. The germline V gene encodes CDR1 KGHSH and CDR2 LQKENI. This CDR3 is built from 17 residues. Trimming cost V 2 bases and J 5 bases, with 18 bases left between them. These data are taken from a study of T cell responses to AZD1222 COVID-19 vaccine. At the level of the study: Some second doses came at about 4 weeks and others at about 12 weeks; these were pooled. Study-wide findings and caveats: Close to half of spike-specific TCRs reportedly recognize unmutated variant regions. Donors in the cohort were predominantly white British and more often female, and clonal diversity was possibly underestimated. Repertoire sampling was restricted to post-peak T cell response timepoints.

TCRdb keeps only in-frame clones here, not all; method: immunoSEQ multiplex PCR. The table shows some 160,000 clones, with 85% to 95% occurring only once. The chain links TRBV18 to TRBJ2-2; D is ambiguous. The material was peripheral blood, obtained on day 0 of AZD1222 vaccination. This clonotype was obtained from an adult in good health. The CDR3 bases are TGTGCCAGCTCACCATACGTAGCAAAACCTCCTACCGGGGAGCTGTTTTTT. Translating it yields CASSPYVAKPPTGELFF.